The 16 T cell receptor beta chains presented below share a single source sample, sequenced in a study of cytomegalovirus exposure and HLA in healthy donors. It was with 60 Vbeta and 13 Jbeta primers that the PCR ran. Only in-frame clones appear in the TCRdb table, and some are missing; sequencing was by immunoSEQ multiplex PCR. The listing records around 45,000 clones. The sequencing sample was made of PBMCs. Receptor source: a woman aged 30 to 39 in good health and CMV-seronegative.

V is TRBV5-5 and J is TRBJ2-1; D is unresolved. This CDR3 has 14 amino acids. V lost 0 bases and J 3 bases, leaving 7 bases between the germline ends. CDR1 is SGHKS and CDR2 is YYEKEE in the germline V gene (reference sequence). The CDR3 DNA is TGTGCCAGCAGCTTGGACACAGACTACAATGAGCAGTTCTTC. Residues: CASSLDTDYNEQFF.

This chain links TRBV5-1 with TRBJ2-1; tentative D call: TRBD1 (6 bases). The ends were cut back, 3 bases at V and 2 bases at J, with 12 bases in the middle. The CDR3 is 15 amino acids. Germline values: CDR1 SGHRS, CDR2 YFSETQ. CDR3: CASSSSGQTYNEQFF. In DNA, the CDR3 is TGCGCCAGCAGCTCATCAGGACAGACCTACAATGAGCAGTTCTTC.

The chain has TRBV7-9 and TRBJ2-7, with a possible D match to TRBD1 (6 bases). CDR1 and CDR2 (germline): SEHNR, FQNEAQ (reference sequence). The CDR3 spans 14 residues. The V and J ends lost 11 bases and 4 bases respectively, with 21 bases between them. CDR3 region: CASTKRGSEYEQYF. The CDR3 region has the DNA TGTGCCTCCACTAAGAGGGGGAGTGAGTACGAGCAGTACTTC.

V and J are TRBV5-6 and TRBJ2-7; no clear D. There are 16 residues in the CDR3. The V gene lost 0 bases and the J gene lost 0 bases, with 13 bases spanning the gap. In germline, CDR1 is SGHDT, CDR2 YYEEEE. The CDR3 here is CASSLAWAVGSYEQYF. The CDR3 DNA follows: TGTGCCAGCAGCTTGGCCTGGGCCGTGGGCTCCTACGAGCAGTACTTC. Full variable domain (remainder filled in from reference TRBV5-6 and TRBJ2-7): DAGVTQSPTHLIKTRGQQVTLRCSPKSGHDTVSWYQQALGQGPQFIFQYYEEEERQRGNFPDRFSGHQFPNYSSELNVNALLLGDSALYLCASSLAWAVGSYEQYFGPGTRLTVT.

This sequence joins TRBV5-6 and TRBJ1-5; D possibly corresponds to TRBD1 (5 bases). Per the germline V gene, CDR1 is SGHDT and CDR2 is YYEEEE. The CDR3 extends over 15 amino acids. The V gene lost 0 bases and the J gene lost 0 bases, with 7 bases spanning the gap. DNA of the CDR3: TGTGCCAGCAGCTTGGGGACACTTAGCAATCAGCCCCAGCATTTT. It specifies CASSLGTLSNQPQHF.

This clone is classed as large by frequency. The chain is built from TRBV4-2 and TRBJ2-1, with 11 bases that match TRBD2. V lost 3 bases and J lost 3; bases outside the gene matches: 4. Germline V lookup: CDR1 LGHNA, CDR2 YNFKEQ. CDR3 length equals 16 residues. The CDR3 nucleotides read TGTGCCAGCAGCCATTCCACTAGCGGGAGCTACAATGAGCAGTTCTTC. Residues: CASSHSTSGSYNEQFF.

V is TRBV27 and J is TRBJ2-7, with TRBD2 matching 8 bases. V lost 5 bases to trimming and J lost 3 bases; unmatched junction nucleotides: 9. The germline V gene encodes CDR1 MNHEY and CDR2 SMNVEV (reference sequence). The CDR3 runs to 15 residues. The CDR3 DNA sequence: TGTGCCAGCAGTCCACAGCGGGAGTACATCTACGAGCAGTACTTC. This gives the protein CASSPQREYIYEQYF.

The chain combines TRBV5-1 with TRBJ2-3; the D is unclear. This CDR3 comprises 16 residues. The V and J ends lost 4 bases and 2 bases respectively, with 17 bases between them. CDR1 and CDR2 (germline): SGHRS, YFSETQ. The CDR3 loop is CASSLPLGPDTDTQYF. The CDR3 DNA reads TGCGCCAGCAGCCTCCCTCTGGGCCCTGACACAGATACGCAGTATTTT.

This rearrangement joins TRBV4-1 to TRBJ1-1, with 7 nucleotides matching TRBD1. The CDR3 runs 15 residues. From germline, CDR1 is MGHRA and CDR2 YSYEKL. The V and J ends lost 6 bases and 4 bases, in that order; junction bases with no gene match: 11. The CDR3 coding sequence is TGCGCCAGCAGTCTTTCCAGGGGGTGGATCACTGAAGCTTTCTTT. It specifies CASSLSRGWITEAFF.

This chain joins TRBV30 and TRBJ1-2, with 8 bases fitting TRBD1. V shed 7 bases and J 8 bases; nucleotides not matched to a gene: 6. Germline CDR1 reads GTSNPN; CDR2 reads SVGIG (reference sequence). This CDR3 spans 11 amino acids. The CDR3, as DNA: TGTGCCTTGGACAGGGTAGGCGGCTACACCTTC. Protein sequence: CALDRVGGYTF.

This chain connects TRBV28 to TRBJ2-7; no clear D gene. The V end was cut by 3 bases, the J end by 7 bases, with 16 bases between. From germline, CDR1 is MDHEN and CDR2 SYDVKM. The CDR3 is 14 residues long. DNA for the CDR3: TGTGCCAGCAGTTTTGGCGGAACCCAAAAGGAGCAGTACTTC. It specifies CASSFGGTQKEQYF. The whole variable domain, remainder taken from reference TRBV28 and TRBJ2-7, is DVKVTQSSRYLVKRTGEKVFLECVQDMDHENMFWYRQDPGLGLRLIYFSYDVKMKEKGDIPEGYSVSREKKERFSLILESASTNQTSMYLCASSFGGTQKEQYFGPGTRLTVT.

V gene TRBV7-9 combines with J gene TRBJ1-1; D unclear. The germline V gene has CDR1 SEHNR and CDR2 FQNEAQ (reference sequence). This CDR3 region has 12 residues. The V gene lost 3 bases and the J gene lost 7 bases, with 9 bases spanning the gap. This chain's CDR3 is CASSFGDFEAFF. The CDR3 DNA follows: TGTGCCAGCAGCTTCGGGGATTTTGAAGCTTTCTTT.

The chain uses TRBV6-5 and TRBJ2-2, with a possible D match to TRBD2 (7 bases). There are 15 residues in the CDR3. Trimming cost V 6 bases and J 4 bases, with 15 bases left between them. Germline V lookup: CDR1 MNHEY, CDR2 SVGAGI. CDR3 loop: CASRFGGRLTGELFF. As DNA, the CDR3 is TGTGCCAGCAGGTTCGGGGGGCGCCTCACCGGGGAGCTGTTTTTT.

The chain employs TRBV6-5 and TRBJ1-1; the match to TRBD1 covers 7 bases. The V gene's germline CDR1 is MNHEY and CDR2 SVGAGI. Trimming at V came to 2 bases and at J to 1 base, leaving 1 base not matched to a gene. CDR3 length equals 14 residues. The CDR3 region is CASSYGQANTEAFF. The CDR3 coding sequence is TGTGCCAGCAGTTACGGACAGGCGAACACTGAAGCTTTCTTT.

The chain is built from TRBV11-2 and TRBJ2-3, with 7 bases matching TRBD1. The germline CDR1 and CDR2 sequences are SGHAT and FQNNGV. The trim removed 4 bases at V and 6 bases at J, leaving 22 bases unmatched. The CDR3 has 19 residues. The CDR3 protein is CASSSNQPTSLRGRDTQYF. CDR3 nucleotide sequence: TGTGCCAGCAGCTCAAATCAACCCACTAGTCTAAGGGGGCGCGATACGCAGTATTTT.

V gene TRBV5-1 combines with J gene TRBJ2-5; no reliable D call. Trimming pared 0 bases from V and 1 base from J, leaving 13 bases between. This CDR3 spans 16 amino acids. The germline V gene has CDR1 SGHRS and CDR2 YFSETQ. CDR3 residues: CASSLGSWASQETQYF. For the CDR3, the DNA is TGCGCCAGCAGCTTGGGGTCTTGGGCCTCCCAAGAGACCCAGTACTTC.